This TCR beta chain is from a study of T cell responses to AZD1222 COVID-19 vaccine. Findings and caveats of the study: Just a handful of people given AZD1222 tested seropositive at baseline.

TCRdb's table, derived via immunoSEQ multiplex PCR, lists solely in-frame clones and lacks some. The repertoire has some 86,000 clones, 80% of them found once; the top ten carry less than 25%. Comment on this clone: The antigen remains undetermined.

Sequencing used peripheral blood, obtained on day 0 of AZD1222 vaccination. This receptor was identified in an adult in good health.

The CDR3 protein is CSVARSAGDISYNEQFF. The DNA of the CDR3 is TGCAGCGTTGCGCGGAGCGCGGGAGATATCTCCTACAATGAGCAGTTCTTC. The chain has TRBV29-1 and TRBJ2-1; 7 bases are a match to TRBD2. The CDR3 spans 17 residues. V lost 4 bases, J lost 0 bases, and 12 bases stayed unmatched. Germline loops: CDR1 SQVTM, CDR2 ANQGSEA.